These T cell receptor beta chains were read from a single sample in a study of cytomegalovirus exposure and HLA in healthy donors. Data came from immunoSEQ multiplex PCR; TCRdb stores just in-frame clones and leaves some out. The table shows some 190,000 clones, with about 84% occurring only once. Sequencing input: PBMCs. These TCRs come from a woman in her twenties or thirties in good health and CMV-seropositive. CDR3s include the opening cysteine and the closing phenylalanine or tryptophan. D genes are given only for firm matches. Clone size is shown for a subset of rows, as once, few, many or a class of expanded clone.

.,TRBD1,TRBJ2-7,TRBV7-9,TGTGCCAGCAGCTATACAGGGGTCGAGCAGTACTTC,CASSYTGVEQYF
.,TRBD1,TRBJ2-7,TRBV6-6,TGTGCCAGCAGCAAGGGACAGGGGGTGAGGCGTGACGAGCAGTACTTC,CASSKGQGVRRDEQYF
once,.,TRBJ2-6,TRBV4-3,TGCGCCAGCAGCCAAGAATGGGAGTGGGCCAACGTCCTGACTTTC,CASSQEWEWANVLTF
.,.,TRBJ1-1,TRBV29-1,TGCAGCGTTGTCAGGACAGTGAACACTGAAGCTTTCTTT,CSVVRTVNTEAFF
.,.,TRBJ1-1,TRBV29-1,TGCAGCGTCGGGAAGGCGCTGAACACTGAAGCTTTCTTT,CSVGKALNTEAFF
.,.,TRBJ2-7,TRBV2,TGTGCCAGCAATACGGTTCAAGACGAGCAGTACTTC,CASNTVQDEQYF
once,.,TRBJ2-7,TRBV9,TGTGCCAGCAGCGGGAGGTCCTCCTACGAGCAGTACTTC,CASSGRSSYEQYF
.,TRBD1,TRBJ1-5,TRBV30,TGTGCCTGGAGTCGGGGACAGGGAGGCAATCAGCCCCAGCATTTT,CAWSRGQGGNQPQHF
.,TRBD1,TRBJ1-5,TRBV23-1,TGCGCCAGCAGTAATAAGCCAGGGGGCCACTTTGATAGCAATCAGCCCCAGCATTTT,CASSNKPGGHFDSNQPQHF
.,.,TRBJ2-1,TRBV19,TGTGCCAGTAGTATAGTGGCGGACTCCTACAATGAGCAGTTCTTC,CASSIVADSYNEQFF
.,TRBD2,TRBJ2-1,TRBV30,TGTGCCTGGAGTCTATCCAGGACTAGCGGGAGGGCCGGTGAGCAGTTCTTC,CAWSLSRTSGRAGEQFF
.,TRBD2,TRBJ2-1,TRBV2,TGTGCCAGCAAAAAAGGACTAGCGGGAGGAAAGGAGCAGTTCTTC,CASKKGLAGGKEQFF
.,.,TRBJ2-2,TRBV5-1,TGCGCCAGCAGCTTACTGGCCGGGGAGCTGTTTTTT,CASSLLAGELFF
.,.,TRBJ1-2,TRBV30,TGTGCCTGGAGTCCCGGGGGTAACTATGGCTACACCTTC,CAWSPGGNYGYTF
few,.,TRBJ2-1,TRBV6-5,TGTGCCAGCAGTTACCTGGCACCGGAGCAGTTCTTC,CASSYLAPEQFF
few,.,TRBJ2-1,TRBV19,TGTGCCAGTAGAGGAGGGAGCAATGAGCAGTTCTTC,CASRGGSNEQFF
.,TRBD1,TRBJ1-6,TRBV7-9,TGTGCCAGCAGCCCGGCGACAGGGGATCCCTATAATTCACCCCTCCACTTT,CASSPATGDPYNSPLHF
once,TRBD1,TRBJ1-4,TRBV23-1,TGCGCCAGCCCTCCAGGGGGGCCGACGGGGAATGAAAAACTGTTTTTT,CASPPGGPTGNEKLFF